Below, 28 T cell receptor beta chains from the same sample are listed, as sequenced in a study of T cells in Graves' hyperthyroidism and ophthalmopathy. Amplified TCR beta CDR3 regions came from RNA transcripts. The study used the HTBI primer set for a first-round RT-PCR of the TCR CDR3. TCRdb processed the multiplex PCR reads anew with MiXCR; each CDR3 protein has one entry. The repertoire holds 300,000 or so distinct CDR3 sequences, with 15% to 20% as singletons. Source material: blood. These receptors came from a woman between 50 and 59 years old with Graves' hyperthyroidism.

J is TRBJ1-5 and V is TRBV6-9; D gene ambiguous. Germline lookup yields CDR1 MNHGY and CDR2 SVAAGI. Between the trimmed V and J ends, which lost 3 bases and 0 bases, there was a span of 9 bases. The CDR3 is 15 residues long. In nucleotides, the CDR3 is TGTGCCAGCAGTTACGACGAGGATAGCAATCAGCCCCAGCATTTT. Its protein product is CASSYDEDSNQPQHF.

A few counts support this clonotype. The chain employs TRBV5-4 and TRBJ2-5, with TRBD2 identical over 9 bases. Germline V gives CDR1 SGHNT, CDR2 YYREEE (reference sequence). V was clipped by 2 bases and J by 5 bases; unmatched bases: 4. The CDR3 is made up of 14 amino acids. In nucleotides, the CDR3 is TGTGCCAGCAGCTTTCGCGGGAGGGTTGAGACCCAGTACTTC. It translates to CASSFRGRVETQYF.

The chain employs TRBV10-3 and TRBJ2-7, with D unresolved. Trimming took off 5 bases at V and 3 bases at J, with 11 bases between the two ends. The length of the CDR3 is 13 residues. CDR1 and CDR2 (germline): ENHRY, SYGVKD. The chain's CDR3 is CAISRPELYEQYF. CDR3 sequence (DNA): TGTGCCATCAGTAGACCAGAACTCTACGAGCAGTACTTC.

This clonotype showed up many times. The chain employs TRBV11-2 and TRBJ2-1, with TRBD2 as a possible D gene (6 bases). Germline V gene sequence: CDR1 SGHAT, CDR2 FQNNGV. V was pared by 1 base and J by 5 bases, with 15 bases between. The CDR3 covers 16 residues. The CDR3 bases are TGTGCCAGCAGCTTAGTGGGGCTAGCGAAAAACAATGAGCAGTTCTTC. This codes for CASSLVGLAKNNEQFF.

The table lists this clonotype with many counts. V is TRBV28 and J is TRBJ2-3, with D tentatively TRBD1 or TRBD2 (6 bases each). Trimming removed 3 bases at V and 0 bases at J, with 13 bases between. CDR1 and CDR2 (germline): MDHEN, SYDVKM. The CDR3 is 16 amino acids. The DNA of the CDR3 is TGTGCCAGCAGTTTTAAGGGGGGCTTCAGCACAGATACGCAGTATTTT. Translating gives CASSFKGGFSTDTQYF.

This clonotype was observed a handful of times. This rearrangement joins TRBV27 to TRBJ1-4, with D maybe TRBD1 (6 bases). The CDR3 consists of 15 residues. Germline CDR1 MNHEY, CDR2 SMNVEV (reference sequence). V shed 6 bases and J shed 1 base, with 12 bases lying between them. The DNA for the CDR3 is TGTGCCAGCAGCGCCGTACAGGGAACTAATGAAAAACTGTTTTTT. This codes for CASSAVQGTNEKLFF.

V is TRBV7-2 and J is TRBJ2-3; 7 bases are shared with TRBD1. Germline loops: CDR1 SGHTA, CDR2 FQGNSA. The CDR3 is 15 amino acids. Germline trimming cut 1 base from V and 5 bases from J; bases unmatched to any gene: 6. CDR3 amino acids: CASSLVRGPGDTQYF. In nucleotides, the CDR3 is TGTGCCAGCAGCTTAGTGAGGGGGCCAGGAGATACGCAGTATTTT.

In this sample, this clonotype turned up a few times. CDR3 nucleotide sequence: TGTGCCAGTAGTATTCTAGGGACAGGGGGCCCGAACACTGAAGCTTTCTTT. This encodes CASSILGTGGPNTEAFF. The J gene is TRBJ1-1, the V gene TRBV19, with TRBD1 matching 12 bases. The CDR3 runs 17 residues. Germline V gives CDR1 LNHDA, CDR2 SQIVND (reference sequence). The V gene end was trimmed by 3 bases and the J gene end by 1 base; junction bases not matched to a gene: 6.

This clonotype was observed a few times. This clone may be a read error of a much larger clone one base away. The rearrangement uses TRBV3-1 and TRBJ2-7; D might be TRBD1 or TRBD2, each matching 5 bases. This CDR3 is built from 13 residues. V gave up 1 base and J gave up 7 bases, with 11 bases separating them. CDR1 and CDR2 (germline): LGHDT, YNNKEL (reference sequence). CDR3: CASSQGYWGEQYV. The CDR3 bases are TGTGCCAGCAGCCAAGGGTACTGGGGGGAGCAGTACGTC.

This clonotype was seen at least ten times. This rearrangement joins TRBV6-1 to TRBJ1-4; unclear D gene. V lost 7 bases to trimming and J lost 8 bases, with 11 bases between them. CDR1 and CDR2 from the germline V gene are MNHNS and SASEGT. The CDR3 contains 12 residues. CDR3 nucleotides: TGTGCCAGCAAAGATTCACGGGAAAAACTGTTTTTT. Its protein product is CASKDSREKLFF.

V and J are TRBV12-3 or TRBV12-4 and TRBJ2-3; 10 nucleotides line up with TRBD2. This CDR3 has 16 residues. V lost 4 bases to trimming and J lost 3 bases; unmatched junction nucleotides: 7. This chain's CDR3 is CASSSSLAGETDTQYF. The CDR3, as DNA: TGTGCCAGCAGTTCGTCCCTAGCGGGGGAAACAGATACGCAGTATTTT.

In this sample, this clonotype turned up a few times. The rearrangement joins TRBV5-1 to TRBJ2-7; D may match TRBD1 or TRBD2 (5 bases each). CDR3 length: 15 residues. The germline gives CDR1 SGHRS, CDR2 YFSETQ. The ends were cut back, 4 bases at V and 5 bases at J, with 19 bases in the middle. CDR3 amino acids: CASSPVGDGPNEQYF. CDR3 coding DNA: TGCGCCAGCAGCCCAGTAGGGGACGGCCCCAACGAGCAGTACTTC.

This clonotype was recorded many times. The chain links TRBV6-2 or TRBV6-3 to TRBJ2-1, with 10 bases aligning to TRBD2. V dropped 5 bases and J dropped 5; count of bases not matched to a gene: 12. This CDR3 has 17 residues. Germline CDR1 and CDR2: MNHEY and SVGEGT. This chain's CDR3 is CASSQHPGLAGDNEQFF. In nucleotides, the CDR3 is TGTGCCAGCAGTCAACATCCGGGGCTAGCGGGAGACAATGAGCAGTTCTTC.

The table lists this clonotype with many counts. This chain uses TRBV5-8 with TRBJ1-1; a weak D match, TRBD1 (5 bases). V was shortened by 2 bases and J by 0 bases, with 11 bases between the two germline ends. This CDR3 has 15 residues. The germline gives CDR1 SGHTS, CDR2 YDEGEE. DNA for the CDR3: TGTGCCAGCAGCTTCCATGGGGGAATGAACACTGAAGCTTTCTTT. Translating it yields CASSFHGGMNTEAFF.

The genes are TRBV20-1 and TRBJ1-3; D is unresolved. V was shortened by 4 bases and J by 8 bases, with 18 bases between the two germline ends. The CDR3 is 14 amino acids. The germline V gene encodes CDR1 DFQATT and CDR2 SNEGSKA (reference sequence). The CDR3 reads CSAKISTSGHTIYF. The CDR3 DNA follows: TGCAGTGCTAAAATTTCGACATCGGGTCACACCATATATTTT.

This clonotype was counted between two and nine times. The V gene is TRBV9, the J gene TRBJ1-6; no clear D. Germline CDR1 and CDR2: SGDLS and YYNGEE. Trimming cost V 0 bases and J 8 bases, with 27 bases left between them. The CDR3 spans 20 residues. The CDR3 protein is CASSVEGRPPRGYRDSPLHF. The CDR3, as DNA: TGTGCCAGCAGCGTAGAAGGCAGACCTCCGAGAGGGTATAGGGATTCACCCCTCCACTTT.

This clonotype showed up many times. The rearrangement joins TRBV13 to TRBJ2-1, with D maybe TRBD1 (6 bases). This CDR3 contains 14 residues. Trimming pared 5 bases from V and 2 bases from J, leaving 10 bases between. CDR1 PRHDT and CDR2 FYEKMQ come from the germline V gene (reference sequence). CDR3 loop: CASSHREPYNEQFF. In DNA form, the CDR3 reads TGTGCCAGCAGCCACAGGGAACCCTACAATGAGCAGTTCTTC.

In this sample, this clonotype turned up a few times. The genes are TRBV20-1 and TRBJ2-3; possibly TRBD2 for D (6 bases). CDR3 length: 17 amino acids. V was shortened by 5 bases and J by 3 bases, with 24 bases between the two germline ends. Germline V gene data show CDR1 as DFQATT and CDR2 as SNEGSKA (reference sequence). CDR3 DNA sequence: TGCAGTGCTGACCAACTCCGGGACTCCCCGGCTACAGATACGCAGTATTTT. Translation: CSADQLRDSPATDTQYF.

This clonotype was found many times. The rearrangement links TRBV20-1 to TRBJ2-5, with D unresolved. V lost 3 bases and J lost 1, with 12 bases in between. The germline CDR1 and CDR2 sequences are DFQATT and SNEGSKA (reference sequence). This CDR3 contains 14 residues. The CDR3 nucleotides read TGCAGTGCTAGGGTCCCCAGCAGCCAAGAGACCCAGTACTTC. Encoded protein: CSARVPSSQETQYF.

The chain uses TRBV7-7 and TRBJ2-7, with a weak D call TRBD1 (7 bases). The CDR3 has 11 residues. Germline V gene data show CDR1 as SSHAT and CDR2 as FNYEAQ (reference sequence). This chain's CDR3 is CASSGQGGQYV. The CDR3 DNA is TGTGCTAGCAGCGGGCAGGGGGGGCAGTACGTC.

This sequence joins TRBV11-3 and TRBJ2-1; D is possibly TRBD1 (5 bases). Per germline, CDR1 SGHNT and CDR2 YENEEA. V was shortened by 3 bases and J by 8 bases, with 14 bases between the two germline ends. The CDR3 covers 14 residues. CDR3 amino acids: CASSFRRDLDEQFF. Here the CDR3 DNA reads TGTGCCAGCAGCTTCCGCAGGGATCTGGATGAGCAGTTCTTC.

The genes are TRBV11-2 and TRBJ2-1; D could derive from TRBD1 or TRBD2 (5 bases each). The CDR3 runs to 13 residues. The V and J ends lost 3 bases and 14 bases respectively, with 17 bases between them. CDR1 SGHAT and CDR2 FQNNGV come from the germline V gene. The CDR3 DNA reads TGTGCCAGCAGCTTGGGGACCGAAGCGAGGAAGTTCTTC. It codes for CASSLGTEARKFF.

The DNA of the CDR3 is TGTGCCAGCAGTGGGGGGACCTACACTGAAGCTTTCTTT. Translating it yields CASSGGTYTEAFF. V usage is TRBV27 and J usage is TRBJ1-1, with D tentatively TRBD1 (5 bases). The CDR3 extends over 13 amino acids. Germline assignment: CDR1 MNHEY and CDR2 SMNVEV (reference sequence). The V gene lost 5 bases and the J gene lost 3 bases, with 10 bases spanning the gap.

This clonotype has a count of ten or more. The chain has TRBV6-1 and TRBJ1-1; 9 nucleotides line up with TRBD1. In germline, CDR1 is MNHNS, CDR2 SASEGT. The length of the CDR3 is 15 residues. V trimming: 5 bases; J trimming: 5 bases; junction bases outside the gene matches: 9. CDR3 sequence reads: CASSPPGQGGTEAFF. The DNA of the CDR3 is TGTGCCAGCAGTCCTCCGGGACAGGGAGGGACTGAAGCTTTCTTT.

This chain uses TRBV7-3 with TRBJ2-5, with D tentatively TRBD2 (6 bases). Germline values: CDR1 SGHTA, CDR2 FQGTGA. The CDR3 has 15 amino acids. Deletions cut 5 bases from V and 4 bases from J, with 17 bases between. In nucleotides, the CDR3 is TGTGCCAGCAGCCTTTGGGCGGGGATTGGAGAGACCCAGTACTTC. Protein sequence: CASSLWAGIGETQYF. Looking up the rest from reference TRBV7-3 and TRBJ2-5 gives the full variable domain: GAGVSQTPSNKVTEKGKYVELRCDPISGHTALYWYRQSLGQGPEFLIYFQGTGAADDSGLPNDRFFAVRPEGSVSTLKIQRTERGDSAVYLCASSLWAGIGETQYFGPGTRLLVL.

The chain is built from TRBV2 and TRBJ2-5; the match to TRBD2 covers 8 bases. V was clipped by 5 bases and J by 6 bases; unmatched bases: 5. The CDR3 totals 13 residues. Germline CDR1 and CDR2: SNHLY and FYNNEI. The CDR3 coding sequence is TGTGCCAGCAGTTCCGGGAGGGTGAAGACCCAGTACTTC. Amino acids: CASSSGRVKTQYF.

V usage is TRBV20-1 and J usage is TRBJ1-1; the match to TRBD1 covers 9 bases. Losses at the gene ends were 4 bases for V and 2 bases for J; bases not matched to a gene: 2. This CDR3 region has 13 residues. Germline CDR1 reads DFQATT; CDR2 reads SNEGSKA (reference sequence). CDR3: CSAKQGANTEAFF. CDR3 nucleotides: TGCAGTGCTAAACAGGGGGCAAACACTGAAGCTTTCTTT.

This chain connects TRBV20-1 to TRBJ2-3; 9 nucleotides agree with TRBD2. V gave up 1 base and J gave up 10 bases; unmatched junction bases: 12. There are 15 residues in the CDR3. Per germline, CDR1 DFQATT and CDR2 SNEGSKA (reference sequence). This chain's CDR3 is CSARVSGGARGSQYF. In DNA, the CDR3 is TGCAGTGCTAGAGTTAGCGGGGGAGCTAGGGGGTCGCAGTATTTT.